The 30 T cell receptor beta chains below all came from one sample that was sequenced in a study of shared clonotypes between healthy human individuals. Repertoires were generated with immunoSEQ multiplex PCR, while TCRdb's copy carries only in-frame clones and drops some. The sample yields under 2,500,000 clones, approximately 96% seen once. The sample comprised naive CD4+ T cells sorted from blood. The subset was: CD45RA+ positively selected. The receptor source for this set is a man aged 18 to 35 in good health.

The chain is built from TRBV6-1 and TRBJ1-1; 10 bases line up with TRBD1. Losses at the gene ends were 1 base for V and 14 bases for J; bases not matched to a gene: 7. The CDR3 is 13 amino acids. Germline V gene lookup returns CDR1 MNHNS and CDR2 SASEGT. The CDR3 nucleotides are TGTGCCAGCAGTGAAGTTTGGGGACAGGGGTGCTTCTTT. It specifies CASSEVWGQGCFF.

This chain joins TRBV11-2 and TRBJ2-3, with unresolved D. Trimming pared 1 base from V and 4 bases from J, leaving 3 bases between. From germline, CDR1 is SGHAT and CDR2 FQNNGV. The CDR3 is made up of 12 amino acids. CDR3 residues: CASSLVSDTQYF. In DNA form, the CDR3 reads TGTGCCAGCAGCTTAGTTTCAGATACGCAGTATTTT. Variable domain in full (rest from reference TRBV11-2 and TRBJ2-3): EAGVAQSPRYKIIEKRQSVAFWCNPISGHATLYWYQQILGQGPKLLIQFQNNGVVDDSQLPKDRFSAERLKGVDSTLKIQPAKLEDSAVYLCASSLVSDTQYFGPGTRLTVL.

The J gene is TRBJ2-7, the V gene TRBV5-1, with 8 bases fitting TRBD1. Germline CDR1 and CDR2: SGHRS and YFSETQ. The CDR3 is made up of 16 amino acids. V dropped 3 bases and J dropped 2; count of bases not matched to a gene: 10. CDR3 in DNA: TGCGCCAGCAGCTCTGCTGACGGGACAGGTACCTACGAGCAGTACTTC. It yields the protein CASSSADGTGTYEQYF.

This rearrangement joins TRBV6-4 to TRBJ1-2; D unresolved. Germline loops: CDR1 MRHNA, CDR2 SNTAGT. The V gene lost 1 base and the J gene lost 8 bases, with 11 bases spanning the gap. This CDR3 has 13 residues. The CDR3 sequence is CASSDWRSLGYTF. The CDR3 bases are TGTGCCAGCAGTGACTGGAGGTCTTTGGGCTACACCTTC.

J is TRBJ2-5 and V is TRBV5-1, with 7 nucleotides matching TRBD2. Trimming removed 1 base from V and 5 bases from J; junction bases left unmatched: 5. Germline V gene data show CDR1 as SGHRS and CDR2 as YFSETQ. CDR3 length equals 14 residues. The CDR3 DNA reads TGCGCCAGCAGCTTGTGGGGGGGAGCGGAGACCCAGTACTTC. As protein: CASSLWGGAETQYF.

The chain links TRBV5-1 to TRBJ1-1; D call uncertain. This CDR3 is 15 amino acids long. V was cut by 0 bases and J by 5 bases, with 14 bases left in between. Per germline, CDR1 SGHRS and CDR2 YFSETQ. CDR3 amino acids: CASSLDGSGGTEAFF. The CDR3 DNA is TGCGCCAGCAGCTTGGATGGCAGTGGTGGGACTGAAGCTTTCTTT.

V and J are TRBV10-3 and TRBJ2-7; D gene uncertain. The germline CDR1 and CDR2 sequences are ENHRY and SYGVKD. The length of the CDR3 is 13 residues. V was trimmed by 6 bases and J by 5 bases, leaving 14 bases between them. In nucleotides, the CDR3 is TGTGCCATCAGCCCCCCTGCGATGAACGAGCAGTACTTC. This sequence encodes CAISPPAMNEQYF.

As regards this clone: Other DNA sequences in this specimen translate into the identical CDR3. This sequence joins TRBV10-1 and TRBJ2-3, with D possibly matching TRBD2 (6 bases). Germline loops: CDR1 WNHNN, CDR2 SYGVQD (reference sequence). Trimming removed 2 bases at V and 1 base at J, with 10 bases between. The length of the CDR3 is 15 residues. CDR3 coding DNA: TGCGCCAGCAGTGAGCGGCGGGGCGGCACAGATACGCAGTATTTT. It codes for CASSERRGGTDTQYF.

A remark on this clone: The same CDR3 arises from other DNA sequences in this sample as well. The chain is built from TRBV5-6 and TRBJ1-2; D is perhaps TRBD1 (5 bases). This CDR3 has 13 residues. CDR1 is SGHDT and CDR2 is YYEEEE in the germline V gene. The V and J ends lost 0 bases and 4 bases respectively, with 7 bases between them. CDR3 coding DNA: TGTGCCAGCAGCTTGGGCGGGACCTATGGCTACACCTTC. Its translation: CASSLGGTYGYTF. The whole variable domain, remainder taken from reference TRBV5-6 and TRBJ1-2, is DAGVTQSPTHLIKTRGQQVTLRCSPKSGHDTVSWYQQALGQGPQFIFQYYEEEERQRGNFPDRFSGHQFPNYSSELNVNALLLGDSALYLCASSLGGTYGYTFGSGTRLTVV.

The V call is TRBV28, the J call TRBJ2-1; TRBD2 matches at 10 bases. V shed 5 bases, J shed 4 bases, and the junction held 8 bases outside the gene matches. The CDR3 consists of 16 residues. Germline V gene lookup returns CDR1 MDHEN and CDR2 SYDVKM. CDR3 DNA sequence: TGTGCCAGCAGTCTTAGACTAGCGGGCGAATACAATGAGCAGTTCTTC. The encoded protein is CASSLRLAGEYNEQFF.

J is TRBJ2-5 and V is TRBV11-2; D may correspond to TRBD1 or TRBD2 (5 bases each). The CDR3 spans 16 residues. Trimming removed 5 bases at V and 5 bases at J, with 21 bases between. The germline gives CDR1 SGHAT, CDR2 FQNNGV. The CDR3 DNA follows: TGTGCCAGCAGCCACCGGGACCCCGGGGAATGGGAGACCCAGTACTTC. Its protein is CASSHRDPGEWETQYF.

The rearrangement joins TRBV7-2 to TRBJ2-7; D may be TRBD2 (6 bases). CDR1 and CDR2 from the germline V gene are SGHTA and FQGNSA. This CDR3 comprises 15 residues. Trimming took off 5 bases at V and 0 bases at J, with 14 bases between the two ends. CDR3: CASSPASGPSYEQYF. The CDR3 DNA follows: TGTGCCAGCAGCCCAGCCAGCGGGCCCTCCTACGAGCAGTACTTC.

The rearrangement uses TRBV6-1 and TRBJ1-2, with a tentative D call TRBD1 (5 bases). Trimming pared 2 bases from V and 4 bases from J, leaving 11 bases between. This CDR3 spans 14 amino acids. Germline V gene lookup returns CDR1 MNHNS and CDR2 SASEGT. The CDR3 spells CASSEMRGLYGYTF. CDR3 nucleotides: TGTGCCAGCAGTGAAATGCGGGGACTCTATGGCTACACCTTC.

The V and J genes are TRBV27 and TRBJ1-4; possibly TRBD1 for D (5 bases). The CDR3 consists of 15 residues. The V gene lost 7 bases and the J gene lost 4 bases, with 16 bases spanning the gap. Germline V gives CDR1 MNHEY, CDR2 SMNVEV (reference sequence). The CDR3 sequence: CASTLPTAYNEKLFF. The CDR3 nucleotides are TGTGCCAGCACCCTACCGACAGCCTATAATGAAAAACTGTTTTTT.

The rearrangement links TRBV5-1 to TRBJ2-5; TRBD2 agrees at 10 bases. Germline loops: CDR1 SGHRS, CDR2 YFSETQ. The CDR3 runs to 16 residues. Unmatched junction bases numbered 4, after V lost 0 bases and J lost 2 bases. CDR3 loop: CASSLVVAGGQETQYF. Written as DNA, the CDR3 is TGCGCCAGCAGCTTGGTGGTAGCGGGAGGTCAAGAGACCCAGTACTTC.

This clone appeared a single time. V gene TRBV5-7 combines with J gene TRBJ2-7; 15 bases are a match to TRBD2. TRBV5-7 qualifies as an ORF whose function is uncertain. This CDR3 contains 16 residues. The V segment lost 4 bases and the J segment 5 bases; nucleotides outside the gene matches: 7. The CDR3: CASSTGLAGGYDEQYF. The CDR3 nucleotides are TGTGCCAGCAGCACGGGACTAGCGGGAGGCTATGACGAGCAGTACTTC.

The rearrangement joins TRBV7-9 to TRBJ2-3, with 11 bases aligning to TRBD2. This CDR3 comprises 14 residues. V lost 4 bases and J lost 4; bases outside the gene matches: 1. Germline CDR1 SEHNR, CDR2 FQNEAQ (reference sequence). Written as DNA, the CDR3 is TGTGCCAGCAGCTCGGGACTAGCGGCAGATACGCAGTATTTT. Amino acids: CASSSGLAADTQYF.

V and J are TRBV19 and TRBJ2-7; D may be TRBD1 (6 bases). CDR1 is LNHDA, CDR2 SQIVND, per germline (reference sequence). The V gene lost 5 bases and the J gene lost 2 bases, with 13 bases spanning the gap. This CDR3 has 14 amino acids. CDR3 in amino acids: CASSGQGPPYEQYF. The CDR3 DNA is TGTGCCAGTAGTGGCCAGGGGCCTCCCTACGAGCAGTACTTC.

The CDR3 is CSARWTSGYTF. The CDR3 nucleotides read TGCAGTGCTAGATGGACGTCCGGCTACACCTTC. The rearrangement joins TRBV20-1 to TRBJ1-2; D unresolved. The CDR3 totals 11 residues. Trimming cost V 2 bases and J 8 bases, with 9 bases left between them. Germline CDR1 and CDR2: DFQATT and SNEGSKA (reference sequence).

This chain uses TRBV5-5 with TRBJ1-1; TRBD1 might be the D (5 bases). Germline CDR1 and CDR2: SGHKS and YYEKEE (reference sequence). Trimming took 4 bases from V and 4 from J, leaving 17 bases between them. The CDR3 contains 15 residues. This CDR3 reads CASSAAGTTATEAFF. The CDR3 region has the DNA TGTGCCAGCAGCGCCGCCGGGACCACAGCCACTGAAGCTTTCTTT. Complete variable domain (other parts from reference TRBV5-5 and TRBJ1-1): DAGVTQSPTHLIKTRGQQVTLRCSPISGHKSVSWYQQVLGQGPQFIFQYYEKEERGRGNFPDRFSARQFPNYSSELNVNALLLGDSALYLCASSAAGTTATEAFFGQGTRLTVV.

V and J are TRBV19 and TRBJ2-1; 7 bases are a match to TRBD2. Germline V gene data show CDR1 as LNHDA and CDR2 as SQIVND (reference sequence). CDR3 length equals 13 residues. J was trimmed by 8 bases and V by 2 bases; bases with no gene match: 3. CDR3 residues: CASSIRGRDEQFF. The CDR3 DNA reads TGTGCCAGTAGTATACGGGGGAGGGATGAGCAGTTCTTC.

This clone is a singleton in its sample. The genes are TRBV10-3 and TRBJ2-2, with TRBD2 matching 7 bases. The V gene's germline CDR1 is ENHRY and CDR2 SYGVKD. The junction had 10 bases not matched to a gene; V was cut back by 4 bases and J by 2 bases. The CDR3 loop spans 17 amino acids. CDR3 sequence (DNA): TGTGCCATCAGTGCCATTCCCGGGGGGACTAACACCGGGGAGCTGTTTTTT. Encoded protein: CAISAIPGGTNTGELFF.

J is TRBJ2-7 and V is TRBV6-6; TRBD2 agrees at 10 bases. CDR3 length equals 15 residues. The germline CDR1 and CDR2 sequences are MNHNY and SVGAGI (reference sequence). V was pared by 6 bases and J by 3 bases, with 8 bases of the junction left unmatched. The CDR3: CASRNLAGVGYEQYF. As DNA, the CDR3 is TGTGCCAGCAGAAACCTAGCGGGAGTAGGCTACGAGCAGTACTTC.

The rearrangement joins TRBV2 to TRBJ1-2; the D is unclear. The CDR3 has 15 amino acids. Deletions cut 7 bases from V and 7 bases from J, with 22 bases between. Germline V gene lookup returns CDR1 SNHLY and CDR2 FYNNEI. CDR3 nucleotide sequence: TGTGCCAGCACCCCGGACGGATACTATGTATTTGGCTACACCTTC. It translates to CASTPDGYYVFGYTF.

V is TRBV25-1 and J is TRBJ1-6; D is ambiguous. CDR3 length: 12 residues. Looked up from germline, CDR1 is MGHDK and CDR2 is SYGVNS. Trimming removed 6 bases at V and 7 bases at J, with 7 bases between. The DNA for the CDR3 is TGTGCCAGCAGCAGACCGAATTCACCCCTCCACTTT. Translation gives CASSRPNSPLHF.

About this clone: The same CDR3 arises from other DNA sequences in this sample as well. The chain is built from TRBV6-5 and TRBJ2-3, with D perhaps TRBD1 (5 bases). The germline V gene encodes CDR1 MNHEY and CDR2 SVGAGI. V dropped 4 bases and J dropped 3 bases, with 8 bases sitting between them. The CDR3 extends over 13 amino acids. CDR3 DNA sequence: TGTGCCAGCAGTTTTCCAGGGACAGATACGCAGTATTTT. The encoded protein is CASSFPGTDTQYF.

This clone was recorded only once. The chain has TRBV6-1 and TRBJ2-5, with 8 nucleotides matching TRBD1. Germline assignment: CDR1 MNHNS and CDR2 SASEGT. With 3 bases clipped from V and 1 base from J, the junction kept 1 base outside the gene matches. The CDR3 has 14 residues. In nucleotides, the CDR3 is TGTGCCAGCAGTGAGACAGGGGCCCAAGAGACCCAGTACTTC. Protein product: CASSETGAQETQYF.

The rearrangement uses TRBV6-6 and TRBJ2-7, with D possibly TRBD2 on 7 matching bases. From germline, CDR1 is MNHNY and CDR2 SVGAGI (reference sequence). The CDR3 totals 12 residues. V was cut by 8 bases and J by 4 bases, with 12 bases left in between. CDR3 coding DNA: TGTGCCAGCGGGGGGGCTTCGTACGAGCAGTACTTC. This gives the protein CASGGASYEQYF.

The V and J genes are TRBV10-3 and TRBJ1-6; 7 bases map to TRBD1. Germline CDR1 is ENHRY and CDR2 is SYGVKD. CDR3 length: 15 residues. V lost 2 bases, J lost 7 bases, and 5 bases stayed unmatched. CDR3 DNA: TGTGCCATCAGTGAGGGAACAGGGGACAATTCACCCCTCCACTTT. Protein sequence: CAISEGTGDNSPLHF.

The chain is built from TRBV11-2 and TRBJ2-3; 13 bases are shared with TRBD2. Trimming cost V 6 bases and J 5 bases; bases outside gene matches: 14. The CDR3 loop spans 18 amino acids. In germline, CDR1 is SGHAT, CDR2 FQNNGV. CDR3 coding DNA: TGTGCCAGCAGATCAGCTGAAACTAGCGGGAGGGCGGGAGATACGCAGTATTTT. Its translation is CASRSAETSGRAGDTQYF.